Each of the 10 T cell receptor beta chains below was sequenced from the same sample in a study of blood T cell repertoires in COVID-19. Repertoires were generated with immunoSEQ multiplex PCR, while TCRdb's copy carries only in-frame clones and drops some. The sample includes about 270,000 clones, around 88% of them seen just once. Sequences were obtained from peripheral blood. The origin of the receptors is a man older than 75 with acute or convalescent COVID-19.

The genes are TRBV18 and TRBJ2-7; tentatively, D is TRBD1 (6 bases). Trimming left V 0 bases short and J 5 bases short, with 14 bases between. CDR3 length: 15 residues. Germline values: CDR1 KGHSH, CDR2 LQKENI. The CDR3 DNA sequence: TGTGCCAGCTCACCACCACAGGGCTCCCCCCACGAGCAGTACTTC. Translation: CASSPPQGSPHEQYF. The variable domain in full, completed from reference TRBV18 and TRBJ2-7, reads NAGVMQNPRHLVRRRGQEARLRCSPMKGHSHVYWYRQLPEEGLKFMVYLQKENIIDESGMPKERFSAEFPKEGPSILRIQQVVRGDSAAYFCASSPPQGSPHEQYFGPGTRLTVT.

V usage is TRBV12-3 or TRBV12-4 and J usage is TRBJ2-5; possible D gene TRBD1, 5 bases. V was cut by 5 bases and J by 3 bases, with 10 bases left in between. This CDR3 is 13 amino acids long. CDR3 amino acids: CASSAGLKETQYF. CDR3 nucleotides: TGTGCCAGCAGTGCAGGGCTCAAAGAGACCCAGTACTTC.

This chain uses TRBV6-7 with TRBJ1-5, with 7 bases identical to TRBD1. TRBV6-7 belongs to the ORF category, with a function that is uncertain. The CDR3 contains 17 residues. The V gene end was trimmed by 1 base and the J gene end by 3 bases; junction bases not matched to a gene: 9. The DNA for the CDR3 is TGTGCCAGCAGTTACTGGGAAGGGACAGTTTACAATCAGCCCCAGCATTTT. It yields the protein CASSYWEGTVYNQPQHF.

This clone was seen more than once but under ten times. CDR3 in amino acids: CASSQAPGLGGNIQYF. DNA for the CDR3: TGCGCCAGCAGCCAAGCCCCGGGCCTAGGGGGAAACATTCAGTACTTC. The chain couples TRBV4-1 to TRBJ2-4, with a possible D match to TRBD1 (6 bases). CDR3 length: 16 residues. V was trimmed by 1 base and J by 6 bases, leaving 16 bases between them. The V gene's germline CDR1 is MGHRA and CDR2 YSYEKL.

The chain links TRBV30 to TRBJ1-2; D remains ambiguous. The length of the CDR3 is 11 residues. V was shortened by 3 bases and J by 8 bases, with 10 bases between the two germline ends. Germline V gene sequence: CDR1 GTSNPN, CDR2 SVGIG (reference sequence). In DNA form, the CDR3 reads TGTGCCTGGAGCCCCAGCGGGGGCTACACCTTC. This translates into CAWSPSGGYTF.

The chain joins TRBV2 to TRBJ2-2; 7 bases fit TRBD1. This CDR3 contains 16 residues. Germline CDR1 and CDR2: SNHLY and FYNNEI. V dropped 9 bases and J dropped 5; count of bases not matched to a gene: 15. The CDR3 DNA follows: TGTGCCAGAAACAGACAGGGTTCAAGGGGAACCGGGGAGCTGTTTTTT. It is translated as CARNRQGSRGTGELFF.

This chain connects TRBV16 to TRBJ1-2, with 8 bases identical to TRBD1. V trimming: 6 bases; J trimming: 4 bases; junction bases outside the gene matches: 4. Germline CDR1 and CDR2: KGHSY and FQNENV. CDR3 size: 13 residues. The CDR3 DNA reads TGTGCCAGCAGTATCGGACAGGGCTATGGCTACACCTTC. This translates into CASSIGQGYGYTF.

The V call is TRBV11-2, the J call TRBJ2-1; 9 bases map to TRBD1. The germline V gene encodes CDR1 SGHAT and CDR2 FQNNGV. This CDR3 has 12 amino acids. The V and J ends lost 5 bases and 10 bases, in that order; junction bases with no gene match: 3. The DNA of the CDR3 is TGTGCCAGCAGCACAGGGGGCGCGGAGCAGTTCTTC. Encoded protein: CASSTGGAEQFF.

The J gene is TRBJ1-5, the V gene TRBV5-1; 8 nucleotides agree with TRBD1. V gave up 4 bases and J gave up 3 bases; unmatched junction bases: 3. From germline, CDR1 is SGHRS and CDR2 YFSETQ. CDR3 length: 14 residues. This chain's CDR3 is CASSLDRDNQPQHF. DNA for the CDR3: TGCGCCAGCAGCCTGGACAGGGACAATCAGCCCCAGCATTTT.

This clone has only a few counts. V is TRBV28 and J is TRBJ2-7; TRBD2 matches at 9 bases. Germline CDR1 and CDR2: MDHEN and SYDVKM. Germline trimming cut 2 bases from V and 0 bases from J; bases unmatched to any gene: 2. The CDR3 spans 15 residues. CDR3 DNA: TGTGCCAGCAGTTTACTAGCGGGAAACTCCTACGAGCAGTACTTC. Amino acid sequence: CASSLLAGNSYEQYF.